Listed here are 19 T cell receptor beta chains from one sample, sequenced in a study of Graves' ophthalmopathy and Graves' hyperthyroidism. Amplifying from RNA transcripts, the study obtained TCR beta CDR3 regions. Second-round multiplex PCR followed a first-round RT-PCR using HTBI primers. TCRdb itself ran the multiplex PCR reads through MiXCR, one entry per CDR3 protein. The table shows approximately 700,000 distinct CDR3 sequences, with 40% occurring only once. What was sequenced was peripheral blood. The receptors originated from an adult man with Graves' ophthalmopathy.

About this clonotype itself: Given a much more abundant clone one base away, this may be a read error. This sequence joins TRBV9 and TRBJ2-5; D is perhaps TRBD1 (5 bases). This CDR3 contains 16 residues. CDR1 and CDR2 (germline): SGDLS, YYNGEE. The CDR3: CASSPNIGTGQEAQYF. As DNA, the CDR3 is TGTGCCAGCAGCCCGAACATCGGTACAGGCCAAGAGGCCCAGTACTTC. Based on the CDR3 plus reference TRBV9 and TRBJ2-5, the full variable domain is DSGVTQTPKHLITATGQRVTLRCSPRSGDLSVYWYQQSLDQGLQFLIQYYNGEERAKGNILERFSAQQFPDLHSELNLSSLELGDSALYFCASSPNIGTGQEAQYFGPGTRLLVL.

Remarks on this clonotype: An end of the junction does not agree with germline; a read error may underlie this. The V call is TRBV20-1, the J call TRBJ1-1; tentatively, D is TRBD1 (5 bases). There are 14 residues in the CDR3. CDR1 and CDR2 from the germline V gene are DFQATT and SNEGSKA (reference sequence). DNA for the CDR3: TGCAGTACTAGTGGGGCCAGAATGAACACTGAAGCTTTCTTT. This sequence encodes CSTSGARMNTEAFF.

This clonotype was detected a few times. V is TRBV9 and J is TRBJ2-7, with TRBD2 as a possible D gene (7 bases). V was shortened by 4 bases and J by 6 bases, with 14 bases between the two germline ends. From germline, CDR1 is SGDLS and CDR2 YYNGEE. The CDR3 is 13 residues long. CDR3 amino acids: CASSPIRGAEQYF. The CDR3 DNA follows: TGTGCCAGCAGCCCCATCCGGGGGGCCGAGCAGTACTTC.

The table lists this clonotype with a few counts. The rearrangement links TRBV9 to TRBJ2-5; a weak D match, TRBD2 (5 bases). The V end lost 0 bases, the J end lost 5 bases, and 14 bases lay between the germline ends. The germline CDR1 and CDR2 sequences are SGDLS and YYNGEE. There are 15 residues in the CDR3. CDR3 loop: CASSVGGSSWETQYF. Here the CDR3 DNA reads TGTGCCAGCAGCGTAGGAGGATCTAGCTGGGAGACCCAGTACTTC.

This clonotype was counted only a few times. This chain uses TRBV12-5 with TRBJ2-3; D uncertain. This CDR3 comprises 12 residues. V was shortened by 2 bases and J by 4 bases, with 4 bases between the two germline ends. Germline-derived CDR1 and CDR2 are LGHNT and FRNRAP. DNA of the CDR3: TGTGCTAGTGGTTTGTCCCCAGATACGCAGTATTTT. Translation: CASGLSPDTQYF.

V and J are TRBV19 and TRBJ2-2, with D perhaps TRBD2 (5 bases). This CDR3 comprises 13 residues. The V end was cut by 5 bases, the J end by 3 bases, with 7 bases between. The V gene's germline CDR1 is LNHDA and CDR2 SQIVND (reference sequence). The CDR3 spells CASSWEYTGELFF. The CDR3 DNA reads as TGTGCCAGTAGTTGGGAGTACACCGGGGAGCTGTTTTTT. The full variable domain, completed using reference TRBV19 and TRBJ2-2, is DGGITQSPKYLFRKEGQNVTLSCEQNLNHDAMYWYRQDPGQGLRLIYYSQIVNDFQKGDIAEGYSVSREKKESFPLTVTSAQKNPTAFYLCASSWEYTGELFFGEGSRLTVL.

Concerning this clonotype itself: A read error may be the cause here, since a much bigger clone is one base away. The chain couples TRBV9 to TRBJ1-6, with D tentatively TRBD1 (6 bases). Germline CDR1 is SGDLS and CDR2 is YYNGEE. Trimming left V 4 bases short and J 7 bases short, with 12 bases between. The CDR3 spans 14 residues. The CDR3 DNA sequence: TGTGCCAGCAGCCATGACAGGACGAATTCACCCCTCCACTTT. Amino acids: CASSHDRTNSPLHF.

This CDR3 reads CAWSHSGTPYNQPQHF. CDR3 nucleotides: TGTGCCTGGAGTCATTCCGGGACACCATACAATCAGCCCCAGCATTTT. The chain links TRBV24-1 to TRBJ1-5; maybe TRBD1 (6 bases). Germline V lookup: CDR1 KGHDR, CDR2 SFDVKD. CDR3 length equals 16 residues. Between the trimmed V and J ends, which lost 12 bases and 3 bases, there was a span of 23 bases.

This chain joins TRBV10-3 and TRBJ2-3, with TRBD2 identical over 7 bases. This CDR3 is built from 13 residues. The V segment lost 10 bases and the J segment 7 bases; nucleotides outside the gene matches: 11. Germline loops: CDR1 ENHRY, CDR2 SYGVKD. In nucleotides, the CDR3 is TGTGCCAGCAGCCTGGGAGGGGTAAATACGCAGTATTTT. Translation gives CASSLGGVNTQYF.

As DNA, the CDR3 is TGTGCCAGCAGCCAAGCCGAGAATAGCAATCAGCCCCAGCATTTT. Translated: CASSQAENSNQPQHF. The V call is TRBV7-9, the J call TRBJ1-5; D is uncertain. CDR3 length: 15 residues. V was shortened by 5 bases and J by 0 bases, with 11 bases between the two germline ends. CDR1 is SEHNR and CDR2 is FQNEAQ in the germline V gene (reference sequence).

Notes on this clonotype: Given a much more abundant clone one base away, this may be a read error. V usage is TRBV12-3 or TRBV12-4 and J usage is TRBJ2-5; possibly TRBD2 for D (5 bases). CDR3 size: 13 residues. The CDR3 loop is CTSSLERGETQYF. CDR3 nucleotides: TGTACCAGCAGTTTGGAGAGAGGGGAGACCCAGTACTTC.

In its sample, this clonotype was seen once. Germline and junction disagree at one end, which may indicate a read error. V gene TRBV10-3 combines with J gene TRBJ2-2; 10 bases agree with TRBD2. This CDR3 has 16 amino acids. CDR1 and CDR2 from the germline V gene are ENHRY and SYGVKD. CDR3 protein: CAIRGLAFTNAGELFF. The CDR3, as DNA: TGTGCCATCAGGGGACTAGCGTTTACGAACGCCGGGGAGCTGTTTTTT.

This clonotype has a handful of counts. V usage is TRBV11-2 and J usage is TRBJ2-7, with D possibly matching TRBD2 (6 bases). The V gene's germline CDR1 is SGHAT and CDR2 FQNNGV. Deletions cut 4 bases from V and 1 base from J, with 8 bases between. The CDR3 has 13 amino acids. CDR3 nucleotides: TGTGCCAGCAGCTGGGGGAGGTCCTACGAGCAGTACTTC. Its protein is CASSWGRSYEQYF.

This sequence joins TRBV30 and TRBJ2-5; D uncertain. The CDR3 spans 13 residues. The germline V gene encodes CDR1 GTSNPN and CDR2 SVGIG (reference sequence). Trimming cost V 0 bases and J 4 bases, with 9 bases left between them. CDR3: CAWSVELRETQYF. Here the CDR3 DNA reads TGTGCCTGGAGTGTAGAGCTGAGAGAGACCCAGTACTTC.

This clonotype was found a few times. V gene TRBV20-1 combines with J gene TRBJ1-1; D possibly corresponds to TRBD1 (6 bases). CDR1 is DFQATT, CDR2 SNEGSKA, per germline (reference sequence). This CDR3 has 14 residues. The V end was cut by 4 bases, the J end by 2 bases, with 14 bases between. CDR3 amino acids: CSANRGGVNTEAFF. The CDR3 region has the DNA TGCAGTGCTAACCGGGGGGGCGTTAACACTGAAGCTTTCTTT.

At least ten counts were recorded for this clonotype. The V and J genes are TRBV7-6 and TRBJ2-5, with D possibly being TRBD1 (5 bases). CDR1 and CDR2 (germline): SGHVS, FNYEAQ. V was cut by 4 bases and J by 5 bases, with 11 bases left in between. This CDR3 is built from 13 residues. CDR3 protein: CASSSRVPETQYF. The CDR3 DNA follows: TGTGCCAGCAGCTCCAGGGTGCCGGAGACCCAGTACTTC.

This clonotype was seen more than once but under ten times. CDR3 amino acids: CASSLKLHPGTVRSTEAFF. For the CDR3, the DNA is TGTGCCAGCAGCCTAAAACTTCATCCTGGGACAGTCCGTTCTACTGAAGCTTTCTTT. The chain uses TRBV7-6 and TRBJ1-1; 7 bases fit TRBD1. Trimming took 5 bases from V and 5 from J; bases not matched to a gene: 23. CDR1 and CDR2 from the germline V gene are SGHVS and FNYEAQ. This CDR3 comprises 19 residues.

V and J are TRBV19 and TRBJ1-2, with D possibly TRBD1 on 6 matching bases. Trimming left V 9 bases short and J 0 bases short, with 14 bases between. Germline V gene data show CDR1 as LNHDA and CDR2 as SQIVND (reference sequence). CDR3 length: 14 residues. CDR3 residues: CASRDNLANYGYTF. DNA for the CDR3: TGTGCCAGCCGGGACAATTTGGCTAACTATGGCTACACCTTC.

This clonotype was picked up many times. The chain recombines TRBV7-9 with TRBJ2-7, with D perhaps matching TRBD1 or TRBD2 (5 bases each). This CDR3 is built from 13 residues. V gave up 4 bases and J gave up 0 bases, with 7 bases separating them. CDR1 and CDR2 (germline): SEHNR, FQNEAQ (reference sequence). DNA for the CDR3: TGTGCCAGCAGCTGGGACGCCTCCTACGAGCAGTACTTC. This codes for CASSWDASYEQYF.